This TCR beta chain was profiled in a study of CDR3 diversity in severe acne (dated by TCRdb to the late 2010s). Library prep was done by PCR. Instrument on record: Illumina HiSeq 2000. TCRdb reran the public reads through fastp at Q25 and MiXCR, keeping productive beta chains. Rows are unified per CDR3 protein, each entry keeping the most common DNA and genes. The sample table lists roughly 93,000 distinct CDR3 sequences, about 49% of them with a count of one. About 9.9% of the sample goes to the ten largest clones. This clonotype was observed many times. The antigen this receptor binds is unknown. No base-level quality is on record; no much larger clone is a single base apart. CDR1 and CDR2, looked up from the germline V gene, are SNHLY and FYNNEI. Taken from cysteine to phenylalanine, the CDR3 has 17 residues. Only the CDR3 region is kept as DNA, spanning 51 bases read in frame from base 1. V sheds 1 base and J sheds 4 bases, leaving 19 bases between their ends.

Source material: blood. The TCR sequence derives from a male donor with severe acne vulgaris. The V and J segments used are TRBV2 and TRBJ2-5; a tentative D call is TRBD2 (7 bases match). CDR3 sequence: CASSEGGGGSRRETQYF. The nucleotide sequence is TGTGCCAGCAGTGAAGGGGGGGGCGGTAGTAGGAGAGAGACCCAGTACTTC. The CDR3, completed at both ends by the reference TRBV2 and TRBJ2-5 genes, gives the full variable domain EPEVTQTPSHQVTQMGQEVILRCVPISNHLYFYWYRQILGQKVEFLVSFYNNEISEKSEIFDDQFSVERPDGSNFTLKIRSTKLEDSAMYFCASSEGGGGSRRETQYFGPGTRLLVL.